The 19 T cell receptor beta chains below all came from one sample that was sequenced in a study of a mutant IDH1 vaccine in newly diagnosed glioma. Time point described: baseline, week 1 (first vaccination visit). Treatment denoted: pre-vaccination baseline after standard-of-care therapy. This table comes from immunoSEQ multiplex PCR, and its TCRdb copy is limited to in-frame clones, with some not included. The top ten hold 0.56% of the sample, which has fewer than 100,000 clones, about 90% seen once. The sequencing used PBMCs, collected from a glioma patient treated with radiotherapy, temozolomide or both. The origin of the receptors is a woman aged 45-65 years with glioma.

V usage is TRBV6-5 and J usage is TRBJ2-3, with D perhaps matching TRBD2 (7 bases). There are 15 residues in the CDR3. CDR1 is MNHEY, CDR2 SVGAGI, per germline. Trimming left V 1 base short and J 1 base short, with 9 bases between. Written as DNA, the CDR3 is TGTGCCAGCAGTTACTGGGGGGGCGGCACAGATACGCAGTATTTT. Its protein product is CASSYWGGGTDTQYF.

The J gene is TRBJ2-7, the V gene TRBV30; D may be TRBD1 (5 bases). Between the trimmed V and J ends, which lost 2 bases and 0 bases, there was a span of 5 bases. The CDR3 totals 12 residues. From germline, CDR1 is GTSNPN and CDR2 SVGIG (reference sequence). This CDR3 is CAWSTGSYEQYF. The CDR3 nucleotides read TGTGCCTGGAGTACAGGCTCCTACGAGCAGTACTTC.

CDR3 protein: CASSPPGAGLNQPQHF. The CDR3 coding sequence is TGTGCCAGCTCACCACCGGGGGCAGGGTTGAATCAGCCCCAGCATTTT. The chain combines TRBV18 with TRBJ1-5; TRBD1 might be the D (6 bases). Looked up from germline, CDR1 is KGHSH and CDR2 is LQKENI. The V end was cut by 0 bases, the J end by 4 bases, with 13 bases between. The length of the CDR3 is 16 residues. The entire variable domain, with the rest obtained from reference TRBV18 and TRBJ1-5, is as follows: NAGVMQNPRHLVRRRGQEARLRCSPMKGHSHVYWYRQLPEEGLKFMVYLQKENIIDESGMPKERFSAEFPKEGPSILRIQQVVRGDSAAYFCASSPPGAGLNQPQHFGDGTRLSIL.

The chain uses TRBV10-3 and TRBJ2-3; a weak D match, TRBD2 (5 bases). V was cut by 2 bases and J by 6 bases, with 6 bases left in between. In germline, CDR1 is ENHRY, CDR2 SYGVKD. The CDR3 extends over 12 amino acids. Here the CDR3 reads CAISEGSDTQYF. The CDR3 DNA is TGTGCCATCAGTGAGGGGAGCGATACGCAGTATTTT.

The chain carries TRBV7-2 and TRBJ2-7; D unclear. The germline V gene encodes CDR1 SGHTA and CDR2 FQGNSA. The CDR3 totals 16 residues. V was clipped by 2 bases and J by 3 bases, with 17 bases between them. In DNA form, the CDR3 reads TGTGCCAGCAGCTTAATGTTCACAGTGGCGAACTACGAGCAGTACTTC. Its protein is CASSLMFTVANYEQYF.

The CDR3 sequence: CASSFSGGGSPLHF. CDR3 coding DNA: TGTGCCAGCAGCTTCTCCGGGGGGGGCTCACCCCTCCACTTT. This chain uses TRBV5-8 with TRBJ1-6; D might be TRBD1 (6 bases). Trimming stripped 2 bases from V and 10 bases from J, with 13 bases between. Germline V gene data show CDR1 as SGHTS and CDR2 as YDEGEE. The CDR3 is 14 residues long.

CDR3 residues: CASSPGVGVRSPLHF. In DNA, the CDR3 is TGCGCCAGCAGCCCGGGGGTAGGAGTTCGATCACCCCTCCACTTT. The chain has TRBV5-1 and TRBJ1-6; D is perhaps TRBD1 (5 bases). The ends were cut back, 4 bases at V and 10 bases at J, with 18 bases in the middle. The CDR3 runs 15 residues. Per germline, CDR1 SGHRS and CDR2 YFSETQ.

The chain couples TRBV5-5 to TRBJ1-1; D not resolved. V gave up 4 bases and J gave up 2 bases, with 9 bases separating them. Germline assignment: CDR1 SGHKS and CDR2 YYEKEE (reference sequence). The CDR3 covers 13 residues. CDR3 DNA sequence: TGTGCCAGCAGCATCGACGTAAACACTGAAGCTTTCTTT. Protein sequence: CASSIDVNTEAFF.

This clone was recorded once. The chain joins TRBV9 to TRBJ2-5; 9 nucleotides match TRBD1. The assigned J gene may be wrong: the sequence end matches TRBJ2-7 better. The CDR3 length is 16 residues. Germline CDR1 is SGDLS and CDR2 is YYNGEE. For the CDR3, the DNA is TGTGCCAGCAGCGCGAGATCCAACAGGGGGCTCTACGAGCAGTACTTC. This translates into CASSARSNRGLYEQYF.

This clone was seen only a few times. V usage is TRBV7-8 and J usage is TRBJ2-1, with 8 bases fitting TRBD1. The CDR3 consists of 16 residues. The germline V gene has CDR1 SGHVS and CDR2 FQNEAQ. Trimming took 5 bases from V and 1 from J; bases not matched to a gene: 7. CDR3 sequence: CASSPYRQGSYNEQFF. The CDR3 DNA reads TGTGCCAGCAGCCCGTACAGACAGGGGTCCTACAATGAGCAGTTCTTC.

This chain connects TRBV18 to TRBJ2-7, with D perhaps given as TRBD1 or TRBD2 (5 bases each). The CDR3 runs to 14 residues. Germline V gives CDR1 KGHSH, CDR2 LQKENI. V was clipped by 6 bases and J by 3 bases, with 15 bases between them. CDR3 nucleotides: TGTGCCAGCTCCCCCCACCGGGACGGCTACGAGCAGTACTTC. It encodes CASSPHRDGYEQYF.

The CDR3 nucleotides are TGTGCCATCATGGGACAGGGAGATGGCTACACCTTC. It encodes CAIMGQGDGYTF. The gene calls are TRBV10-3 and TRBJ1-2; 9 bases match TRBD1. This CDR3 has 12 residues. Germline V CDR1 and CDR2: ENHRY, SYGVKD. With 7 bases clipped from V and 6 bases from J, the junction kept 3 bases outside the gene matches.

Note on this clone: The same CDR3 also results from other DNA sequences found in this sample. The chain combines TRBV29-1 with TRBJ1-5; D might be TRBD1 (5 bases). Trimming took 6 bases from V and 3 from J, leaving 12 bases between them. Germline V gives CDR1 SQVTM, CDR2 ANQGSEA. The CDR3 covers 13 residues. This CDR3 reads CSVGTGDNQPQHF. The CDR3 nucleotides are TGCAGCGTGGGGACGGGGGACAATCAGCCCCAGCATTTT.

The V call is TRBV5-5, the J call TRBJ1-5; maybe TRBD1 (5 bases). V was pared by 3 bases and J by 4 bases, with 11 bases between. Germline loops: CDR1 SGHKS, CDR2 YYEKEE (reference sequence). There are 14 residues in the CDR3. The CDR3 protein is CASSSGTPNQPQHF. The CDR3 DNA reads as TGTGCCAGCAGCTCCGGGACCCCAAATCAGCCCCAGCATTTT.

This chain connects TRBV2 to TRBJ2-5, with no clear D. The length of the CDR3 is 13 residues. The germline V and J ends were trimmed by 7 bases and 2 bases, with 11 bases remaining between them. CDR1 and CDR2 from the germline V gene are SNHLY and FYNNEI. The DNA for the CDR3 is TGTGCCAGCAACCGGCTCCTGCAAGAGACCCAGTACTTC. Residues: CASNRLLQETQYF. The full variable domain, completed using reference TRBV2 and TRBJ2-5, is EPEVTQTPSHQVTQMGQEVILRCVPISNHLYFYWYRQILGQKVEFLVSFYNNEISEKSEIFDDQFSVERPDGSNFTLKIRSTKLEDSAMYFCASNRLLQETQYFGPGTRLLVL.

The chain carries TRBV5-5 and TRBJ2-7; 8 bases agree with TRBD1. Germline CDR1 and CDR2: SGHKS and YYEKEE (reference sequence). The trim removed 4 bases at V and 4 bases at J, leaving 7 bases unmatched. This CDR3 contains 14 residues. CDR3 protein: CASSPSGGWYEQYF. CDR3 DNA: TGTGCCAGCAGCCCTTCAGGGGGCTGGTACGAGCAGTACTTC.

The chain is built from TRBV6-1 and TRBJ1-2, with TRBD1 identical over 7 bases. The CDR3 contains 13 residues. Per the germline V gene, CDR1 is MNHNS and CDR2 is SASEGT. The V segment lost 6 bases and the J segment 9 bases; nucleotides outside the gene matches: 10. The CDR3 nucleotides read TGTGCCAGCAGATCCCAGGGGGTGGGTCGCTACACCTTC. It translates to CASRSQGVGRYTF.

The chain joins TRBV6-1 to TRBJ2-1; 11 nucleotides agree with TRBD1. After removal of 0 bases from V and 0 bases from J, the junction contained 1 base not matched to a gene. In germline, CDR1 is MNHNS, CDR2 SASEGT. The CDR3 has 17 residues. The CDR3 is CASSEAGQGASYNEQFF. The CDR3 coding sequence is TGTGCCAGCAGTGAAGCCGGACAGGGGGCCTCCTACAATGAGCAGTTCTTC.

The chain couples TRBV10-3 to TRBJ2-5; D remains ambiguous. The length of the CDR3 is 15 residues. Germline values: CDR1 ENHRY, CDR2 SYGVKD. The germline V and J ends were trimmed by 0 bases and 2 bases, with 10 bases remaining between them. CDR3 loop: CAISESGRRQETQYF. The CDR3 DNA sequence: TGTGCCATCAGTGAGTCGGGCAGACGGCAAGAGACCCAGTACTTC.